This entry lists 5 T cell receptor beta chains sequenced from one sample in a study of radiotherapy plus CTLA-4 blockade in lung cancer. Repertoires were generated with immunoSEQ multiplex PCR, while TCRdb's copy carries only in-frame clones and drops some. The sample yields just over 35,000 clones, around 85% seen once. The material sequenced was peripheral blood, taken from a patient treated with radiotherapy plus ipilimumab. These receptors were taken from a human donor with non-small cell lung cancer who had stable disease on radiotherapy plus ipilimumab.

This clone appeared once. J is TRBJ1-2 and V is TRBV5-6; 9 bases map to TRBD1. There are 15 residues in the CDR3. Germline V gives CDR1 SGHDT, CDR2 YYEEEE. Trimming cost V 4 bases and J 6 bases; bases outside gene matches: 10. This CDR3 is CASSLDRGFSHGYTF. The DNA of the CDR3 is TGTGCCAGCAGCCTCGACAGGGGGTTTAGTCATGGCTACACCTTC.

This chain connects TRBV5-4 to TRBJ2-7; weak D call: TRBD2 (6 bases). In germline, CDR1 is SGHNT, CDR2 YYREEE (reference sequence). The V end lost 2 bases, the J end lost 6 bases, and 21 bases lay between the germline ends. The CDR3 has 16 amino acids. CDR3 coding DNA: TGTGCCAGCAGCTTAGCTAAGGAGGGGCCTAGCCGCGAGCAGTACTTC. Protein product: CASSLAKEGPSREQYF.

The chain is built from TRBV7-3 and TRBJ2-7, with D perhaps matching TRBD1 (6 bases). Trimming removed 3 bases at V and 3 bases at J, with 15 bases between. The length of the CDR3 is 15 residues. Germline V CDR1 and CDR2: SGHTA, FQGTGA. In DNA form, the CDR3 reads TGTGCCAGCAGCTTGACAGGCCGGCAGGACTACGAGCAGTACTTC. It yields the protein CASSLTGRQDYEQYF.

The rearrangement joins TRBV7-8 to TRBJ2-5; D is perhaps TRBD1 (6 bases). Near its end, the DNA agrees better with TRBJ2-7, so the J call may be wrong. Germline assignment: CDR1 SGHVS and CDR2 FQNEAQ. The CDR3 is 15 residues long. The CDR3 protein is CASSPSPGQTYEQYF. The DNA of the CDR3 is TGTGCCAGCAGCCCCAGCCCGGGACAAACCTACGAGCAGTACTTC.

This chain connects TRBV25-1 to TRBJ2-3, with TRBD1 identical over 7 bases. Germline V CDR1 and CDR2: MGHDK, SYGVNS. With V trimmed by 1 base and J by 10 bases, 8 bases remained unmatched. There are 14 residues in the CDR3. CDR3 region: CASSEFGQEKPQYF. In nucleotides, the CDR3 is TGTGCCAGCAGTGAATTCGGACAGGAGAAGCCGCAGTATTTT. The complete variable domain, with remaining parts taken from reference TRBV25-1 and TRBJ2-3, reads EADIYQTPRYLVIGTGKKITLECSQTMGHDKMYWYQQDPGMELHLIHYSYGVNSTEKGDLSSESTVSRIRTEHFPLTLESARPSHTSQYLCASSEFGQEKPQYFGPGTRLTVL.